Listed below are T cell receptor beta chains from one sample, sequenced in a study of blood T cell repertoires in COVID-19. TCRdb's table, derived via immunoSEQ multiplex PCR, lists solely in-frame clones and lacks some. The table shows some 390,000 clones, with 80% to 90% occurring only once. Source material: peripheral blood. The receptor set was obtained from an older woman with COVID-19, enrolled during active disease. The CDR3 runs from the conserved cysteine through the conserved F or W. A D gene is named only where the DNA matches it firmly. Clone size is stated in some rows and not others, as once, few, many or a class when expanded.

J	V	D	size	DNA	CDR3
TRBJ2-5	TRBV5-1	TRBD1	-	TGCGCCAGCAGGCCTATAGACAGGGTTGAAGAGACCCAGTACTTC	CASRPIDRVEETQYF
TRBJ2-2	TRBV19	TRBD2	-	TGTGCCAGTTCCAAGACTAGCGGGGGGCTCTACACCGGGGAGCTGTTTTTT	CASSKTSGGLYTGELFF
TRBJ1-2	TRBV6-5	-	-	TGTGCCAGCATCCGAATTTGGGGGGACGGGGGCTACACCTTC	CASIRIWGDGGYTF
TRBJ2-3	TRBV7-3	TRBD1	-	TGTGCCAGCAGCCGGGACAGGGGTACAGATACGCAGTATTTT	CASSRDRGTDTQYF
TRBJ2-7	TRBV9	-	-	TGTGCCAGCAGCGCCACTAGCTTCCACGAGCAGTACTTC	CASSATSFHEQYF
TRBJ2-2	TRBV6-5	-	-	TGTGCCAGCAGTCCCAGATCCCCCCACGGGGAGCTGTTTTTT	CASSPRSPHGELFF
TRBJ1-6	TRBV9	-	-	TGTGCCAGCAGCGGTAGTAATTCACCCCTCCACTTT	CASSGSNSPLHF
TRBJ2-2	TRBV4-1	-	-	TGCGCCAGCAGCCTGATAGAGGGTGTAGGTGCGTCCGGGGAGCTGTTTTTT	CASSLIEGVGASGELFF
TRBJ2-7	TRBV7-8	-	-	TGTGCCAGCAGCCCAGGACAGACCTACGAGCAGTACTTC	CASSPGQTYEQYF
TRBJ2-5	TRBV7-2	TRBD2	-	TGTGCCAGCAGCCAACTAGCGCAGAGGGTCCAAGAGACCCAGTACTTC	CASSQLAQRVQETQYF
TRBJ2-7	TRBV5-1	-	few	TGCGCCAGCAGCTTGGTAGGCCTAGGGGTCTACGAGCAGTACTTC	CASSLVGLGVYEQYF
TRBJ1-4	TRBV2	-	-	TGTGCCAGCAGGCAGGGTGCAACTAATGAAAAACTGTTTTTT	CASRQGATNEKLFF
TRBJ1-1	TRBV3-1/TRBV3-2	-	-	TGTGCCAGCAGCCAAGACAACAGGGTCAACACTGAAGCTTTCTTT	CASSQDNRVNTEAFF
TRBJ2-1	TRBV5-4	TRBD1	-	TGTGCCAGCAGCGCGGACAGGGCAACGGGCTCCTACAATGAGCAGTTCTTC	CASSADRATGSYNEQFF
TRBJ2-3	TRBV5-6	TRBD2	-	TGTGCCAGCAGTTCAGCGGGGAGCACAGATACGCAGTATTTT	CASSSAGSTDTQYF
TRBJ2-5	TRBV5-4	-	-	TGTGCCAGCAGCGTCCCCTCGGGGTCGTCGGAGACCCAGTACTTC	CASSVPSGSSETQYF
TRBJ1-3	TRBV4-1	-	-	TGCGCCAGCAGCCTCGCGATCCGCTATTCGGGAAACACCATATATTTT	CASSLAIRYSGNTIYF
TRBJ1-5	TRBV5-1	-	once	TGCGCCAGCAGCTTGGAGGACAGTAGCAATCAGCCCCAGCATTTT	CASSLEDSSNQPQHF
TRBJ1-3	TRBV19	-	-	TGTGCCAGTAGCCAGACACTGGGCGTCCTGGGAAACACCATATATTTT	CASSQTLGVLGNTIYF
TRBJ2-3	TRBV9	-	-	TGTGCCAGCAGCTACTACCGGGACTCTCCCACAGATACGCAGTATTTT	CASSYYRDSPTDTQYF
TRBJ2-1	TRBV6-1	TRBD2	-	TGTGCCAGCAGTGAATCAATAGCGGGGGCCTACAATGAGCAGTTCTTC	CASSESIAGAYNEQFF
TRBJ1-5	TRBV6-5	TRBD1	-	TGTGCCAGCAGCCCGGGACAGATTAGCAATCAGCCCCAGCATTTT	CASSPGQISNQPQHF